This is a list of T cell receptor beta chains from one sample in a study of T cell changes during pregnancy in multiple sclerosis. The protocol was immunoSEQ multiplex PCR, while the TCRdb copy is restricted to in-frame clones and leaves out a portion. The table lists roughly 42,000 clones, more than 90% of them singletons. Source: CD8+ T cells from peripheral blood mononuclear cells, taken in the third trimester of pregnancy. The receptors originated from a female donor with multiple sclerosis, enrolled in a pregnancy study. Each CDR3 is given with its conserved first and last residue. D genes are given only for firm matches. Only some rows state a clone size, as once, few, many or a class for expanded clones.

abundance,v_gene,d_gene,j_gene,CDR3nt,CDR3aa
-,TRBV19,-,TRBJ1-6,TGTGCCAGTAGTACAGATCCCGACTTCACCTTGTCCCTCCACTTT,CASSTDPDFTLSLHF
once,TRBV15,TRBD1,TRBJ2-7,TGTGCCACCAGTATTACCGGGACAGACTACGAGCAGTACTTC,CATSITGTDYEQYF
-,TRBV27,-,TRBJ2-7,TGTGCCAGCAGTTTCGGGGACTTCTACGAGCAGTACTTC,CASSFGDFYEQYF
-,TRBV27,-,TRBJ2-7,TGTGCCAGCAGTTTACTGGTGGGCGCCTACGAGCAGTACTTC,CASSLLVGAYEQYF
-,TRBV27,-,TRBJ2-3,TGTGCCAGCAGCCGACCGGGACTGCCCTCAGATACGCAGTATTTT,CASSRPGLPSDTQYF
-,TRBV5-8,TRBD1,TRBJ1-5,TGTGCCAGCAGCCCCCTGGACAGGTTTTCCTATCAGCCCCAGCATTTT,CASSPLDRFSYQPQHF
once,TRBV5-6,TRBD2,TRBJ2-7,TGTGCCAGCAGCCCGGACGGAACTAGCGGGAGGTGGGAGCAGTACTTC,CASSPDGTSGRWEQYF
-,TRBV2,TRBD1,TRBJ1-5,TGTGCCAGCAGTGGTCGAGGGACAGGGGGCTTAAGGGTCAATCAGCCCCAGCATTTT,CASSGRGTGGLRVNQPQHF
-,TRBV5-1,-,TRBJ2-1,TGCGCCAGCACCCAGGGGAATGAGCAGTTCTTC,CASTQGNEQFF
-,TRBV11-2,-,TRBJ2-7,TGTGCCAGCAGCTTAGGGAGCAACGAGCAGTACTTC,CASSLGSNEQYF
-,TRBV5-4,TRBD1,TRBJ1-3,TGTGCCAGCAGCTTAGGACAGGGCCCTACCTCTGGAAACACCATATATTTT,CASSLGQGPTSGNTIYF
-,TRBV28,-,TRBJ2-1,TGTGCCAGCAGTTTATTCGCGGAGGGCTCCTACAATGAGCAGTTCTTC,CASSLFAEGSYNEQFF
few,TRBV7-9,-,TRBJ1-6,TGTGCCAGCAGCTTAGGAGGGAATTCACCCCTCCACTTT,CASSLGGNSPLHF
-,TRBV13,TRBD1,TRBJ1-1,TGTGCCAGCAGATACGGGACAGGGAACACTGAAGCTTTCTTT,CASRYGTGNTEAFF